This T cell receptor beta chain was observed in a study of T cell repertoires in cytomegalovirus infection. Study at large: An indication of both CMV infection and matching HLA type came from public TCR beta signatures.

TCRdb re-analysed the reads in MiXCR, keeping a single row per CDR3 protein. The repertoire consists of about 920,000 distinct CDR3 sequences, with 31% occurring once and the leading ten covering 13%. Comments on this clonotype: Antigen: not known.

J gave up 4 bases and V 5 bases, and 5 bases lay outside the gene matches. The V gene's germline CDR1 is SGHVS and CDR2 FNYEAQ. The CDR3 contains 13 residues. General observations from the study: Carriers of CMV and the relevant HLA type were discriminated by public TCR beta frequency. It was HLA-C-restricted CMV-specific TCR beta clonotypes that dominated the response ex vivo.

The clonotype was recovered from a human donor in good health (CMV status not recorded). Some clones in this sample may be carry-over from other donors' samples. The genes are TRBV7-6 and TRBJ2-7; 7 positions agree with TRBD2. Sequencing was performed on cultured CD8+ T cells from PBMCs, taken from culture after CMV antigen stimulation. The CDR3 nucleotides are TGTGCCAGCAGCCGGGGGGAACCTTACGAGCAGTACGTC. Translation: CASSRGEPYEQYV.